The 5 T cell receptor beta chains below were found in one sample sequenced in a study of control samples from healthy donors and cancer patients. This table comes from immunoSEQ multiplex PCR, and its TCRdb copy is limited to in-frame clones, with some not included. Of around 130,000 clones detected, about 89% appear once; the ten largest clones hold roughly 43%. Sequencing input: blood. These TCRs come from a man aged 45 to 65 in good health.

In regard to this clone: Other DNA sequences in the same sample also yield this CDR3. V usage is TRBV9 and J usage is TRBJ1-1; D gene uncertain. Trimming removed 0 bases at V and 2 bases at J, with 5 bases between. The CDR3 length is 13 residues. Germline V CDR1 and CDR2: SGDLS, YYNGEE. The CDR3 loop reads CASSVAQNTEAFF. In DNA, the CDR3 is TGTGCCAGCAGCGTAGCTCAAAACACTGAAGCTTTCTTT.

The rearrangement joins TRBV12-3 or TRBV12-4 to TRBJ1-4, with unresolved D. The CDR3 covers 12 residues. Trimming removed 4 bases from V and 16 bases from J, with 16 bases in between. The CDR3 here is CASSSHPQKRFF. CDR3 DNA sequence: TGTGCCAGCAGTTCGCACCCTCAGAAGCGGTTTTTT.

The rearrangement joins TRBV6-6 to TRBJ2-1; D is possibly TRBD2 (6 bases). Per germline, CDR1 MNHNY and CDR2 SVGAGI (reference sequence). CDR3 size: 13 residues. The ends were cut back, 7 bases at V and 6 bases at J, with 13 bases in the middle. For the CDR3, the DNA is TGTGCCAGCACCCCGAGGAGGGGCAATGAGCAGTTCTTC. It codes for CASTPRRGNEQFF.

The rearrangement joins TRBV5-1 to TRBJ2-1; D assignment may be TRBD1 or TRBD2 (6 bases each). The CDR3 loop spans 17 amino acids. CDR1 and CDR2 (germline): SGHRS, YFSETQ. Trimming pared 1 base from V and 4 bases from J, leaving 18 bases between. CDR3 amino acids: CASSLFFPGAPYNEQFF. In DNA form, the CDR3 reads TGCGCCAGCAGCTTGTTTTTCCCGGGGGCCCCTTACAATGAGCAGTTCTTC.

J is TRBJ2-5 and V is TRBV5-8; D not resolved. V was pared by 4 bases and J by 5 bases, with 18 bases between. The CDR3 spans 15 residues. The germline V gene encodes CDR1 SGHTS and CDR2 YDEGEE. CDR3 DNA: TGTGCCAGCAGCACCTACTCTTGGGAAAGTGAGACCCAGTACTTC. Translation: CASSTYSWESETQYF.